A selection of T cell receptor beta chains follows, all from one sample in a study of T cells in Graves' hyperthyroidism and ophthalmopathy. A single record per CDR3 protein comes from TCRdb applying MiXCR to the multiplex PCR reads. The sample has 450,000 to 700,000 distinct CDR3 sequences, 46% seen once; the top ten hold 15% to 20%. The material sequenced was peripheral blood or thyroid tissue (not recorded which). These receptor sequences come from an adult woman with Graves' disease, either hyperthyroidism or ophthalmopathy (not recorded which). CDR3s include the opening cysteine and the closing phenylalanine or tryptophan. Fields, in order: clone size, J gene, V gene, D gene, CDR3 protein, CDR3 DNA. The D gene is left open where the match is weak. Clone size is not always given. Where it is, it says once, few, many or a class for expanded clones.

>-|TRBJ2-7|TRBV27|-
CASSLSMGTGYEQYF
TGTGCCAGCAGTTTATCAATGGGCACTGGCTACGAGCAGTACTTC
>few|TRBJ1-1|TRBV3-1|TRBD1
CASSQPQGAKEAFF
TGTGCCAGCAGCCAACCACAGGGGGCTAAGGAAGCTTTCTTT
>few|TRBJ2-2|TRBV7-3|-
CASSQGVGDTGELFF
TGTGCCAGCAGCCAAGGAGTCGGGGACACCGGGGAGCTGTTTTTT
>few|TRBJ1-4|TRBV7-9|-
CASSLVTGGEKLFF
TGTGCCAGCAGCTTAGTGACAGGAGGTGAAAAACTGTTTTTT
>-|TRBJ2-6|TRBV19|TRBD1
CASRPRGYSGANVLTF
TGTGCCAGTAGGCCCAGGGGGTACTCTGGGGCCAACGTCCTGACTTTC
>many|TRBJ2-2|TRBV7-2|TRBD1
CASRPVGGQGGTGELFF
TGTGCCAGCAGGCCAGTAGGCGGACAGGGTGGCACCGGGGAGCTGTTTTTT
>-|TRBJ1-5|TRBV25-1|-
CASSDPLGAGYQPQHF
TGTGCCAGCAGTGATCCTCTGGGGGCAGGTTATCAGCCCCAGCATTTT
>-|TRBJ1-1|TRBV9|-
CASSVGPNKDTEAFF
TGTGCCAGCAGCGTTGGGCCCAATAAGGACACTGAAGCTTTCTTT
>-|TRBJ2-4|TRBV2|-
CASSDPNPLAKNIQYF
TGTGCCAGCAGTGACCCGAACCCCCTAGCCAAAAACATTCAGTACTTC
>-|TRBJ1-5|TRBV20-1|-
CSASSFSAGGQPQHF
TGCAGTGCCAGCAGTTTCTCGGCGGGTGGTCAGCCCCAGCATTTT
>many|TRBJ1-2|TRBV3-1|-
CASSQDGESYGYTF
TGTGCCAGCAGCCAAGATGGGGAGAGCTATGGCTACACCTTC
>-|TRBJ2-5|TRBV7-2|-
CASSPQRVETQYF
TGTGCCAGCAGCCCCCAGCGGGTTGAGACCCAGTACTTC
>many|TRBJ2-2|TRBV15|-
CATSRNREFGTGELFF
TGTGCCACCAGCAGAAACCGGGAGTTCGGCACCGGGGAGCTGTTTTTT
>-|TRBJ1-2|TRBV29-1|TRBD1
CSLGGGTGIHGYTF
TGCAGCTTAGGAGGTGGGACAGGGATCCATGGCTACACCTTC
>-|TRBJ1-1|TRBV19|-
CASSIATNTEAFF
TGTGCCAGTAGTATTGCGACGAACACTGAAGCTTTCTTT
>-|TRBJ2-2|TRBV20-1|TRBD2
CSASDWTSGNTGELFF
TGCAGTGCGTCGGACTGGACTAGCGGGAACACCGGGGAGCTGTTTTTT
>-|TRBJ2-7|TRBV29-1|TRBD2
CSVASGLSYEQYF
TGCAGCGTTGCTAGCGGGCTATCCTACGAGCAGTACTTC
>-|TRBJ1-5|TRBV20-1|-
CSARVQDYSNQPQHF
TGCAGTGCTAGAGTCCAGGATTATAGCAATCAGCCCCAGCATTTT
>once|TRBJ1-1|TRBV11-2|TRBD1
CASSTWGTGGTEAFF
TGTGCCAGCAGCACATGGGGGACAGGGGGCACTGAAGCTTTCTTT
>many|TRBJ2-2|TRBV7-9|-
CASSMDREGTGELFF
TGTGCCAGCAGTATGGACAGGGAGGGCACCGGGGAGCTGTTTTTT
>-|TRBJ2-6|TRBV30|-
CAWSSGSSGANVLTF
TGTGCCTGGAGTTCGGGGAGCTCTGGGGCCAACGTCCTGACTTTC
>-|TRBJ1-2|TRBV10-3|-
CAISELWTRSYTF
TGTGCCATCAGTGAGTTGTGGACGAGGAGCTACACCTTC
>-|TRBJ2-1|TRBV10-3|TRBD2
CAIKQFEGTSGSREQFF
TGTGCCATCAAACAATTTGAGGGGACTAGCGGGAGCCGTGAGCAGTTCTTC
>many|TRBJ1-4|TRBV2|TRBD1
CASSDGTVEKLFF
TGTGCCAGCAGTGACGGGACAGTCGAAAAACTGTTTTTT
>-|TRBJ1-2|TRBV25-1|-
CASSEPLRRGHGYTF
TGTGCCAGCAGTGAACCCCTCCGACGAGGGCATGGCTACACCTTC
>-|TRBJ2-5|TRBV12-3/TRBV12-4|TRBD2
CASSSLKPGTSGKETQYF
TGTGCCAGCAGTTCGCTTAAGCCCGGGACTAGCGGGAAGGAGACCCAGTACTTC